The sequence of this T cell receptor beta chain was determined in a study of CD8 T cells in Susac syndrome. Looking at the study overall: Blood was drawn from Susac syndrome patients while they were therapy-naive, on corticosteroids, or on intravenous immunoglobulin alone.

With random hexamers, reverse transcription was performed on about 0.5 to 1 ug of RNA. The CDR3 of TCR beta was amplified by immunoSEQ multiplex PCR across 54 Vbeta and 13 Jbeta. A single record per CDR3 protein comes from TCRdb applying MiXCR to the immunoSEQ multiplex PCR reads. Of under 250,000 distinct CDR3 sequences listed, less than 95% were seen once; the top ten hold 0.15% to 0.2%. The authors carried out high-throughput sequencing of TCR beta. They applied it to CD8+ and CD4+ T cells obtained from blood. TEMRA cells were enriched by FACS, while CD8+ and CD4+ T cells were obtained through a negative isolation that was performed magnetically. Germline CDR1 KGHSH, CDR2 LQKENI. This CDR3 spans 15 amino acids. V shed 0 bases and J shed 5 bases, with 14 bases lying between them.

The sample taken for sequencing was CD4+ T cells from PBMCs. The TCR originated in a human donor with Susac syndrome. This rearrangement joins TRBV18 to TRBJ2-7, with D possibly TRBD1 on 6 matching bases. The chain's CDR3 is CASSPPGSRGHEQYF. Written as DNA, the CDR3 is TGTGCCAGCTCACCACCGGGAAGCAGGGGCCACGAGCAGTACTTC.